Shown below are 16 T cell receptor beta chains from a single sample sequenced in a study of T cell responses to AZD1222 COVID-19 vaccine. Assay: immunoSEQ multiplex PCR; the TCRdb copy retains only in-frame clones and omits some. The sample records fewer than 150,000 clones, around 87% being singletons. Source: peripheral blood, taken on day 0 of AZD1222 vaccination. These receptor sequences come from an adult in good health.

On this clone itself: Different DNA sequences within this sample yield the same CDR3. V is TRBV3-1 (or the pseudogene TRBV3-2) and J is TRBJ1-6, with D unclear. Per the germline V gene, CDR1 is LGHDT and CDR2 is YNNKEL (reference sequence). Trimming shortened V by 1 base and J by 7 bases, and 8 bases separated the two germline ends. The CDR3 consists of 14 residues. This CDR3 reads CASSQGGGNSPLHF. The CDR3 nucleotides are TGTGCCAGCAGCCAAGGGGGAGGGAATTCACCCCTCCACTTT.

The J gene is TRBJ2-3, the V gene TRBV5-1; 7 nucleotides match TRBD2. J gave up 5 bases and V 0 bases, and 9 bases lay outside the gene matches. The CDR3 sequence is 16 residues long. Germline CDR1 is SGHRS and CDR2 is YFSETQ. CDR3 DNA: TGCGCCAGCAGCTTGGGGCGGGGAGGGGCTGAAGATACGCAGTATTTT. Amino acid sequence: CASSLGRGGAEDTQYF.

As to this clone: This same CDR3 is encoded by further DNA sequences in the sample. V and J are TRBV5-1 and TRBJ1-1, with a tentative D call TRBD1 (5 bases). CDR1 and CDR2 (germline): SGHRS, YFSETQ. V was trimmed by 0 bases and J by 4 bases, leaving 13 bases between them. The CDR3 has 15 amino acids. The CDR3 loop reads CASSLALGGSTEAFF. The CDR3 DNA sequence: TGCGCCAGCAGCTTGGCCCTGGGGGGGTCCACTGAAGCTTTCTTT. The full variable domain, its missing parts supplied by reference TRBV5-1 and TRBJ1-1, is KAGVTQTPRYLIKTRGQQVTLSCSPISGHRSVSWYQQTPGQGLQFLFEYFSETQRNKGNFPGRFSGRQFSNSRSEMNVSTLELGDSALYLCASSLALGGSTEAFFGQGTRLTVV.

The rearrangement uses TRBV6-5 and TRBJ2-7, with D maybe TRBD1 (6 bases). In germline, CDR1 is MNHEY, CDR2 SVGAGI. Trimming left V 5 bases short and J 4 bases short, with 18 bases between. This CDR3 is built from 15 residues. The CDR3: CASSTHRDIGYEQYF. CDR3 in DNA: TGTGCCAGCAGTACTCACCGGGACATAGGTTACGAGCAGTACTTC.

The V call is TRBV14, the J call TRBJ2-5; weak D call: TRBD2 (6 bases). Between the trimmed V and J ends, which lost 4 bases and 5 bases, there was a span of 17 bases. The CDR3 spans 15 residues. The V gene's germline CDR1 is SGHDN and CDR2 FVKESK. CDR3 DNA sequence: TGTGCCAGCAGCCGGCGGTTGGGGGGAGATGAGACCCAGTACTTC. This encodes CASSRRLGGDETQYF.

This clone was picked up a small number of times. CDR3 sequence: CASRGQGLRYEQYF. The CDR3 region has the DNA TGTGCCAGCAGGGGGCAGGGTTTAAGGTACGAGCAGTACTTC. The gene calls are TRBV27 and TRBJ2-7, with D possibly TRBD1 on 5 matching bases. V was shortened by 6 bases and J by 4 bases, with 16 bases between the two germline ends. The CDR3 is 14 amino acids. The germline V gene encodes CDR1 MNHEY and CDR2 SMNVEV (reference sequence).

This chain uses TRBV7-6 with TRBJ2-1; 7 bases are shared with TRBD1. The CDR3 is made up of 16 amino acids. V was clipped by 3 bases and J by 0 bases; unmatched bases: 5. CDR1 is SGHVS and CDR2 is FNYEAQ in the germline V gene. CDR3 in DNA: TGTGCCAGCAGCTTTGGGACAGAAAGCTCCTACAATGAGCAGTTCTTC. It translates to CASSFGTESSYNEQFF.

Comments on this clone: Other DNA sequences within the sample encode an identical CDR3. The chain uses TRBV29-1 and TRBJ1-1, with D maybe TRBD1 (5 bases). The V gene lost 3 bases and the J gene lost 6 bases, with 5 bases spanning the gap. Germline V lookup: CDR1 SQVTM, CDR2 ANQGSEA. This CDR3 spans 10 amino acids. Here the CDR3 reads CSVDRAEAFF. CDR3 sequence (DNA): TGCAGCGTTGACAGGGCTGAAGCTTTCTTT.

The rearrangement links TRBV3-1 (or the pseudogene TRBV3-2) to TRBJ2-7; D possibly corresponds to TRBD1 (6 bases). In germline, CDR1 is LGHDT, CDR2 YNNKEL (reference sequence). CDR3 length: 14 residues. Trimming stripped 5 bases from V and 3 bases from J, with 14 bases between. In nucleotides, the CDR3 is TGTGCCAGCAGCGCACGGGACACGAGCTACGAGCAGTACTTC. Protein sequence: CASSARDTSYEQYF.

The rearrangement joins TRBV9 to TRBJ1-6, with D possibly TRBD1 on 6 matching bases. The CDR3 length is 16 residues. The ends were cut back, 3 bases at V and 9 bases at J, with 19 bases in the middle. Germline V gene data show CDR1 as SGDLS and CDR2 as YYNGEE. The CDR3 coding sequence is TGTGCCAGCAGCGCCGGGGAGGGGGTTAGTGGTTCACCCCTCCACTTT. Protein: CASSAGEGVSGSPLHF.

The V call is TRBV2, the J call TRBJ1-1, with TRBD1 matching over 7 bases. V lost 7 bases to trimming and J lost 1 base; unmatched junction nucleotides: 6. Germline V lookup: CDR1 SNHLY, CDR2 FYNNEI. The CDR3 has 14 amino acids. The CDR3 spells CASIRGQENTEAFF. Written as DNA, the CDR3 is TGTGCCAGCATCCGTGGACAGGAGAACACTGAAGCTTTCTTT.

The V and J genes are TRBV2 and TRBJ1-3; TRBD1 aligns across 8 bases. Germline CDR1 is SNHLY and CDR2 is FYNNEI. The CDR3 spans 16 residues. Unmatched junction bases numbered 7, after V lost 6 bases and J lost 0 bases. CDR3 region: CASRRTGLSSGNTIYF. DNA of the CDR3: TGTGCCAGCAGGCGGACAGGGCTCAGCTCTGGAAACACCATATATTTT.

The chain links TRBV28 to TRBJ1-1; no clear D gene. This CDR3 is built from 14 residues. Germline lookup yields CDR1 MDHEN and CDR2 SYDVKM. With 6 bases removed from V and 3 bases from J, the gap between germline ends came to 14 bases. The CDR3 protein is CASRNSGVHTEAFF. DNA for the CDR3: TGTGCCAGCAGGAATAGTGGGGTCCACACTGAAGCTTTCTTT.

The chain employs TRBV4-1 and TRBJ1-1; tentatively, D is TRBD1 (6 bases). Trimming took 4 bases from V and 9 from J, leaving 12 bases between them. Germline V lookup: CDR1 MGHRA, CDR2 YSYEKL. The CDR3 spans 12 residues. CDR3: CASSLIGTQAFF. The CDR3 coding sequence is TGCGCCAGCAGCCTAATCGGGACACAAGCTTTCTTT.

In its sample, this clone was seen once. The chain has TRBV6-2 or TRBV6-3 and TRBJ1-5, with 8 bases aligning to TRBD1. V lost 5 bases to trimming and J lost 6 bases; unmatched junction nucleotides: 12. The CDR3 has 16 amino acids. Germline CDR1 reads MNHEY; CDR2 reads SVGEGT. CDR3 nucleotide sequence: TGTGCCAGCAGTCCGGACAGGGCGTATTCAGGTCAGCCCCAGCATTTT. It yields the protein CASSPDRAYSGQPQHF.

The V gene is TRBV2, the J gene TRBJ2-7, with a weak D call TRBD1 (6 bases). Per the germline V gene, CDR1 is SNHLY and CDR2 is FYNNEI. V was clipped by 6 bases and J by 0 bases, with 15 bases between them. The CDR3 length is 15 residues. The DNA for the CDR3 is TGTGCCAGCAGGGTCCAAGGACAGAGCTCCTACGAGCAGTACTTC. Translated: CASRVQGQSSYEQYF.